These 15 T cell receptor beta chains were sequenced from one sample in a study of follicular helper T cells after annual influenza vaccination. Method: immunoSEQ multiplex PCR; TCRdb's copy keeps in-frame clones and lacks some. The sample records thousands of clones, roughly four fifths being singletons. The sample's time point: 2015-2016 season, pre-vaccination. The sample in question was CXCR5+ CD38- circulating T follicular helper cells from blood, obtained on the day of influenza vaccination. Specified subset: circulating Tfh, non-naive CD4+CXCR5+PD-1+ (ICOS+CD38+ or ICOS-CD38-). The origin of the receptors is an adult who received the influenza vaccine.

The sample holds a few counts of this clone. This rearrangement joins TRBV7-9 to TRBJ2-2; 9 nucleotides match TRBD2. CDR3 length: 16 amino acids. V gave up 3 bases and J gave up 7 bases; unmatched junction bases: 9. In germline, CDR1 is SEHNR, CDR2 FQNEAQ (reference sequence). The DNA for the CDR3 is TGTGCCAGCAGCTTCTTAGCGGGAGAGGAGGGCGGGGAGCTGTTTTTT. Its protein product is CASSFLAGEEGGELFF.

The chain uses TRBV5-1 and TRBJ1-1; D may be TRBD1 (6 bases). V was clipped by 1 base and J by 0 bases, with 34 bases between them. CDR1 is SGHRS, CDR2 YFSETQ, per germline. The CDR3 has 23 residues. CDR3 region: CASSLTLKPAGASARSLNTEAFF. DNA of the CDR3: TGCGCCAGCAGCTTGACCTTAAAGCCAGCGGGGGCCAGCGCGAGGTCACTGAACACTGAAGCTTTCTTT.

The chain links TRBV28 to TRBJ2-7; D not certain. Germline CDR1 is MDHEN and CDR2 is SYDVKM. This CDR3 is 11 amino acids long. V dropped 2 bases and J dropped 6 bases, with 5 bases sitting between them. The CDR3 sequence is CASSLEREQYF. The CDR3 nucleotides are TGTGCCAGCAGTTTAGAGCGCGAGCAGTACTTC.

This clone has just one count. This chain links TRBV28 with TRBJ2-1; no clear D gene. The CDR3 runs to 14 residues. The germline V and J ends were trimmed by 5 bases and 5 bases, with 13 bases remaining between them. The germline V gene has CDR1 MDHEN and CDR2 SYDVKM. The CDR3 spells CASSPGGRHNEQFF. The CDR3 DNA follows: TGTGCCAGCAGTCCGGGCGGTCGCCACAATGAGCAGTTCTTC.

This sequence joins TRBV27 and TRBJ1-1; a possible D gene is TRBD1 (5 bases). V shed 5 bases and J shed 5 bases, with 15 bases lying between them. Germline loops: CDR1 MNHEY, CDR2 SMNVEV (reference sequence). This CDR3 is 14 amino acids long. The CDR3 protein is CASSLDRDRTEAFF. The DNA of the CDR3 is TGTGCCAGCAGTCTAGACAGAGATCGGACTGAAGCTTTCTTT.

The chain carries TRBV6-5 and TRBJ1-5, with D possibly TRBD1 on 6 matching bases. Deletions cut 4 bases from V and 5 bases from J, with 15 bases between. This CDR3 region has 15 residues. Germline V CDR1 and CDR2: MNHEY, SVGAGI. The CDR3 spells CASSFIGGADQPQHF. CDR3 in DNA: TGTGCCAGCAGTTTCATAGGGGGGGCCGATCAGCCCCAGCATTTT.

The chain uses TRBV27 and TRBJ1-1; D perhaps matches TRBD1 (5 bases). The V end lost 2 bases, the J end lost 5 bases, and 9 bases lay between the germline ends. The CDR3 length is 13 residues. Germline-derived CDR1 and CDR2 are MNHEY and SMNVEV (reference sequence). The CDR3 nucleotides read TGTGCCAGCAGTTTAAAGGGACGGACTGAAGCTTTCTTT. Translation: CASSLKGRTEAFF.

This chain uses TRBV6-5 with TRBJ1-4, with TRBD1 identical over 10 bases. CDR1 is MNHEY, CDR2 SVGAGI, per germline. The J segment lost 7 bases and the V segment lost 5 bases, leaving 4 bases of the junction unmatched. There are 14 residues in the CDR3. CDR3 amino acids: CASSPGTGVEKLFF. The CDR3 nucleotides read TGTGCCAGCAGTCCCGGGACAGGGGTTGAAAAACTGTTTTTT.

This clone turned up a few times. The chain links TRBV30 to TRBJ2-6; the D gene is possibly TRBD1 (5 bases). The CDR3 has 14 amino acids. Trimming removed 5 bases at V and 3 bases at J, with 11 bases between. Germline values: CDR1 GTSNPN, CDR2 SVGIG (reference sequence). The CDR3 coding sequence is TGTGCCTGGGACGGTCAGGGTGGGGCCAACGTCCTGACTTTC. It yields the protein CAWDGQGGANVLTF. Supplemented by reference TRBV30 and TRBJ2-6, the full variable domain reads SQTIHQWPATLVQPVGSPLSLECTVEGTSNPNLYWYRQAAGRGLQLLFYSVGIGQISSEVPQNLSASRPQDRQFILSSKKLLLSDSGFYLCAWDGQGGANVLTFGAGSRLTVL.

The chain is built from TRBV28 and TRBJ1-5; D unclear. V was shortened by 10 bases and J by 6 bases, with 19 bases between the two germline ends. The CDR3 sequence is 14 residues long. Germline V CDR1 and CDR2: MDHEN, SYDVKM. CDR3: CATHPLQIAQPQHF. The CDR3 DNA reads as TGTGCCACCCACCCCTTACAGATCGCTCAGCCCCAGCATTTT.

J is TRBJ1-5 and V is TRBV7-8; D remains ambiguous. This CDR3 comprises 13 residues. In germline, CDR1 is SGHVS, CDR2 FQNEAQ. V was clipped by 0 bases and J by 6 bases, with 6 bases between them. As DNA, the CDR3 is TGTGCCAGCAGCTTAGCTCAAACTCAGCCCCAGCATTTT. Protein product: CASSLAQTQPQHF. Using reference TRBV7-8 and TRBJ1-5 for the parts outside the CDR3, the full variable domain is GAGVSQSPRYKVAKRGQDVALRCDPISGHVSLFWYQQALGQGPEFLTYFQNEAQLDKSGLPSDRFFAERPEGSVSTLKIQRTQQEDSAVYLCASSLAQTQPQHFGDGTRLSIL.

The CDR3 DNA follows: TGTGCCAGCAGTGAAGGGGGGCAGGCCCTTAAGGGCTACACCTTC. Translation gives CASSEGGQALKGYTF. The chain recombines TRBV6-1 with TRBJ1-2; possible D gene TRBD1, 6 bases. Germline values: CDR1 MNHNS, CDR2 SASEGT. V lost 1 base, J lost 8 bases, and 17 bases lay in between. CDR3 length: 15 amino acids.

The chain uses TRBV6-5 and TRBJ2-7; TRBD1 matches at 8 bases. Germline values: CDR1 MNHEY, CDR2 SVGAGI. V lost 6 bases, J lost 2 bases, and 9 bases stayed unmatched. The CDR3 contains 15 residues. The CDR3 DNA is TGTGCCAGCAGGCCTACAGGGGGTAAACCCTACGAGCAGTACTTC. Its protein product is CASRPTGGKPYEQYF.

The chain has TRBV7-6 and TRBJ1-4; 9 bases are a match to TRBD1. The CDR3 length is 14 residues. Per the germline V gene, CDR1 is SGHVS and CDR2 is FNYEAQ. With 1 base clipped from V and 14 bases from J, the junction kept 8 bases outside the gene matches. CDR3 DNA sequence: TGTGCCAGCAGCTTAGAGGAAACAGGGGGCGTGCTGTTTTTT. Encoded protein: CASSLEETGGVLFF. Complete variable domain (other parts from reference TRBV7-6 and TRBJ1-4): GAGVSQSPRYKVTKRGQDVALRCDPISGHVSLYWYRQALGQGPEFLTYFNYEAQQDKSGLPNDRFSAERPEGSISTLTIQRTEQRDSAMYRCASSLEETGGVLFFGSGTQLSVL.

The count of this clone is one. This chain connects TRBV4-1 to TRBJ1-2; 9 bases are a match to TRBD1. V lost 4 bases and J lost 2; bases outside the gene matches: 17. The CDR3 consists of 19 residues. CDR1 and CDR2 from the germline V gene are MGHRA and YSYEKL. CDR3 nucleotide sequence: TGCGCCAGCAGCCGGAAGGAACAGGGGGCCCGGTCTGGAAACTATGGCTACACCTTC. Translated, it gives CASSRKEQGARSGNYGYTF.